This T cell receptor beta chain is drawn from a study of response to subunit inactivated influenza vaccine. From the RT-PCR reads, TCRdb called clonotypes with MiXCR, one entry per CDR3 protein. Altogether about 650,000 distinct CDR3 sequences are present, about 15% being singletons, with the ten largest covering less than 9%. Per the germline V gene, CDR1 is MNHEY and CDR2 is SVGEGT. Trimming shortened V by 8 bases and J by 0 bases, and 11 bases separated the two germline ends. CDR3 size: 14 residues. This clonotype has only a few counts. The receptor was isolated from a man aged 45-65 years who received an inactivated influenza vaccine. This chain links TRBV6-2 or TRBV6-3 with TRBJ2-4; no reliable D call. The sequencing here drew on PBMCs from blood, taken 14 days before vaccination. CDR3 region: CASSQALAKNIQYF. The CDR3 DNA follows: TGTGCCAGCTCTCAGGCGTTAGCCAAAAACATTCAGTACTTC.